This is a list of T cell receptor beta chains from one sample in a study of blood T cells in healthy people across ages. TCRdb ran MiXCR on the 5' RACE reads and lists one entry per CDR3 protein. This sample has 1,500,000 or so distinct CDR3 sequences, with 40% to 45% found just once. Sequencing input: blood. These receptors all stem from a woman aged 18-29 years in good health. Both conserved end residues are part of each CDR3. Fields, in order: CDR3 length, V gene, clone size, D gene, J gene, CDR3 DNA, CDR3 protein. The D gene is left open where the match is weak. Some rows have no size entry. The others give once, few or many, or a class for an expanded clone.

>17|TRBV4-3|few|-|TRBJ2-5
TGCGCCAGCAGCCAAGAGGGGCCCACAGGTTGGGGAGAGACCCAGTACTTC
CASSQEGPTGWGETQYF
>14|TRBV20-1|few|-|TRBJ2-1
TGCAGTGCTAGGCCGGGATTTTCCTACAATGAGCAGTTCTTC
CSARPGFSYNEQFF
>17|TRBV18|-|-|TRBJ1-1
TGTGCCAGCTCGCCTGGAGACACCCGGGGAAAGAACACTGAAGCTTTCTTT
CASSPGDTRGKNTEAFF
>14|TRBV29-1|-|TRBD1|TRBJ1-1
TGCAGCGTTGAGATCTATTGGGACAGTGGAGCCGCTTTCTTT
CSVEIYWDSGAAFF
>14|TRBV7-2|-|TRBD1|TRBJ2-2
TGTGCCAGCAGCTCGCAGGGGACAGCCGGGGAGCTGTTTTTT
CASSSQGTAGELFF
>12|TRBV7-8|-|-|TRBJ1-2
TGTGCCAGCAGCTTAGGTCGGAACTACTACACCTTC
CASSLGRNYYTF
>15|TRBV12-3/TRBV12-4|-|-|TRBJ2-1
TGTGCCAGCAGCCTCCGGGACTTCACCTACAATGAGCAGTTCTTC
CASSLRDFTYNEQFF
>15|TRBV12-3/TRBV12-4|few|-|TRBJ2-1
TGTGCCAGCAGTTTTTTACCCCGGAGCTACAATGAGCAGTTCTTC
CASSFLPRSYNEQFF
>12|TRBV20-1|few|-|TRBJ2-1
TGCAGTGCCCGAATCCGGAACAATGAGCAGTTCTTC
CSARIRNNEQFF
>15|TRBV10-3|-|-|TRBJ1-2
TGTGCCATCAGTTCCCCGACACCCAGTAACTATGGCTACACCTTC
CAISSPTPSNYGYTF
>13|TRBV27|few|-|TRBJ2-7
TGTGCCAGCAGTTCAAGGACAGCCTACGAGCAGTACTTC
CASSSRTAYEQYF
>10|TRBV20-1|many|-|TRBJ2-5
TGCAGTGCTAGTGAAGAGACCCAGTACTTC
CSASEETQYF
>15|TRBV11-2|-|-|TRBJ2-5
TGTGCCAGCAGCTTCAGTGCGCAGGGTGGAGAGACCCAGTACTTC
CASSFSAQGGETQYF
>16|TRBV5-1|-|TRBD1|TRBJ1-2
TGCGCCAGCAACCCCTGGGGACAGGGGGCTAACTATGGCTACACCTTC
CASNPWGQGANYGYTF
>13|TRBV5-1|-|-|TRBJ2-7
TGCGCCAGCAGCATCGGGACAAGTCGCGAGCAGTACTTC
CASSIGTSREQYF
>14|TRBV4-2|-|-|TRBJ2-1
TGTGCCAGCAGCCACGGGGGGCGCATGGGTGAGCAGTTCTTC
CASSHGGRMGEQFF
>13|TRBV7-2|few|TRBD2|TRBJ2-5
TGTGCCAGCAGCTCGACTAGCTGGGAGACCCAGTACTTC
CASSSTSWETQYF
>12|TRBV7-2|many|-|TRBJ1-5
TGTGCCAGCAGCTTAGTCAGTCAGCCCCAGCATTTT
CASSLVSQPQHF
>15|TRBV24-1|-|TRBD1|TRBJ1-1
TGTGCCACCAGTGATTCAGGGGGGGTGGGCACTGAAGCTTTCTTT
CATSDSGGVGTEAFF
>11|TRBV28|few|-|TRBJ2-5
TGTGCCAGCAGTCACCCGGAGACCCAGTACTTC
CASSHPETQYF
>16|TRBV12-3/TRBV12-4|-|TRBD1|TRBJ2-5
TGTGCCAGCAGTTTCGCACTGACAGGGCTTCAAGAGACCCAGTACTTC
CASSFALTGLQETQYF
>12|TRBV10-3|many|-|TRBJ2-5
TGTGCCATCAGTGCGGACCAAGAGACCCAGTACTTC
CAISADQETQYF
>17|TRBV11-2|few|TRBD2|TRBJ2-5
TGTGCCAGCAGCTTAGGACTAGCGGGGGCCCTTTTCAATGAGCAGTACTTC
CASSLGLAGALFNEQYF
>15|TRBV20-1|-|-|TRBJ2-1
TGCAGTGCTAGAGTACCATCAAAGGGATACAATGAGCAGTTCTTC
CSARVPSKGYNEQFF
>11|TRBV29-1|few|-|TRBJ1-1
TGCAGCGTTGAATGGCAAGGCGACGCTTTCTTT
CSVEWQGDAFF
>14|TRBV10-3|few|-|TRBJ2-3
TGTGCCATCGCTTCGGCAGGAGATACAGATACGCAGTATTTT
CAIASAGDTDTQYF
>14|TRBV12-3/TRBV12-4|-|-|TRBJ2-3
TGTGCCAGCACTCAGCGGGTGAGCACAGATGCGCAGTATTTT
CASTQRVSTDAQYF
>13|TRBV6-5|-|-|TRBJ1-1
TGTGCCAGCAGCACCCCCGGGACTACTGTAGCTTTCTTT
CASSTPGTTVAFF
>15|TRBV11-2|-|TRBD2|TRBJ2-3
TGTGCCAGCAGCTCCACGGGGGAAGCGGGGGATACGCAGTATTTT
CASSSTGEAGDTQYF
>14|TRBV7-9|few|-|TRBJ1-1
TGTGCCAGCAGCCGAGAGACAGCCAACACTGAAGCTTTCTTT
CASSRETANTEAFF
>14|TRBV27|-|-|TRBJ1-1
TGTGCCAGCAGTTTCGGTCCTTACTACTCTGAAGCTTTCTTT
CASSFGPYYSEAFF
>15|TRBV4-2|few|TRBD2|TRBJ2-5
TGTGCCAGCAGCCAAGAAACTAGCGGACAAGAGACCCAGTACTTC
CASSQETSGQETQYF
>13|TRBV12-3/TRBV12-4|few|-|TRBJ1-2
TGTGCCAGCACTAAAGGAGGCAGATATGGCTACACCTTC
CASTKGGRYGYTF
>14|TRBV7-9|-|TRBD1|TRBJ2-7
TGTGCTACCCTTCCCGGGACAGGGTCCTACGAGCAGTACTTC
CATLPGTGSYEQYF
>16|TRBV6-6|once|-|TRBJ1-2
TGTGCCAGCAGTGCCAGTGGCCAAACCGGTCAAGAGGGCTACACCTTC
CASSASGQTGQEGYTF
>14|TRBV12-3/TRBV12-4|-|-|TRBJ2-2
TGTGCCAGCAGCCTTCTTGGGAGTGCCGGGGAGCTGTTTTTT
CASSLLGSAGELFF
>16|TRBV20-1|few|-|TRBJ2-1
TGCAGTGCTAGAGATCCGGGGGACAGCTCCTACAATGAGCAGTTCTTC
CSARDPGDSSYNEQFF
>15|TRBV20-1|-|TRBD1|TRBJ2-5
TGCAGTGCTAGAGATAGTGGACAGGGGCTTGAGACCCAGTACTTC
CSARDSGQGLETQYF
>14|TRBV6-2/TRBV6-3|-|-|TRBJ2-4
TGTGCCAGCCACGTCAGGACAGCCCAAAACATTCAGTACTTC
CASHVRTAQNIQYF